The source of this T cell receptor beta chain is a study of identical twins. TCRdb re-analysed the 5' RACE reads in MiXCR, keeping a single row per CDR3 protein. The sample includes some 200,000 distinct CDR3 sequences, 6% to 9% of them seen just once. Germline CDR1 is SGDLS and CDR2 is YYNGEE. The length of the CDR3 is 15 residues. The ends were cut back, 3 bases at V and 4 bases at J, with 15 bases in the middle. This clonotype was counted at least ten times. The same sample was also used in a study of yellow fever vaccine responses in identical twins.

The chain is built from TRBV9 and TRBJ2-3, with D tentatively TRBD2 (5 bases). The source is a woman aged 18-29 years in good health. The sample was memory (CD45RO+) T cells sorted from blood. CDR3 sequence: CASSGFLTGSDTQYF. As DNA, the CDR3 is TGTGCCAGCAGCGGGTTCCTGACGGGGTCAGATACGCAGTATTTT.